The 29 T cell receptor beta chains listed next were all sequenced from one sample in a study of post-analysis software for immune sequencing data. Sequencing libraries made from TCR beta cDNA carried unique molecular identifiers. TCRdb redid the calling of the PCR reads with MiXCR, one entry per CDR3 protein. The sample contains 600,000 to 700,000 distinct CDR3 sequences, over 45% of which appear only once. These receptors lack a known antigen. Study observations and caveats: The five TRBV segments detected at higher frequency in patients than in controls included TRBV5-6, TRBV5-1 and TRBV20-1.

Material for sequencing was blood. Every receptor here comes from a girl aged 2-10 years with multiple sclerosis.

Comment on this clonotype: One base away lies a much larger clone, so this may be a sequencing read error. J is TRBJ2-3 and V is TRBV6-4; the D gene is possibly TRBD1 (6 bases). Trimming took 6 bases from V and 7 from J, leaving 17 bases between them. Germline V gives CDR1 MRHNA, CDR2 SNTAGT. The CDR3 has 14 residues. The CDR3 reads CASREEGDRHTQYF. The CDR3 DNA follows: TGTGCCAGCAGGGAAGAGGGGGACCGCCATACGCAGTATTTT.

V is TRBV2 and J is TRBJ2-3, with TRBD2 matching over 8 bases. The CDR3 runs 15 residues. Trimming at V came to 8 bases and at J to 6 bases, leaving 13 bases not matched to a gene. CDR1 SNHLY and CDR2 FYNNEI come from the germline V gene. CDR3: CASLGLAAGVDTQYF. CDR3 nucleotides: TGTGCCAGCCTGGGCTTGGCAGCGGGAGTGGATACGCAGTATTTT.

This clonotype was found a few times. The gene calls are TRBV4-1 and TRBJ2-1; D remains ambiguous. The CDR3 loop spans 15 amino acids. The V end was cut by 1 base, the J end by 0 bases, with 7 bases between. Germline values: CDR1 MGHRA, CDR2 YSYEKL. The CDR3 DNA reads TGCGCCAGCAGCCAAGTCAAGTCCTCCTACAATGAGCAGTTCTTC. It specifies CASSQVKSSYNEQFF.

V usage is TRBV7-2 and J usage is TRBJ2-7; a weak D match, TRBD2 (6 bases). Looked up from germline, CDR1 is SGHTA and CDR2 is FQGNSA. This CDR3 has 15 residues. V dropped 4 bases and J dropped 2 bases, with 15 bases sitting between them. The CDR3 DNA is TGTGCCAGCAGCTGGGGGACTGGATCTACCTACGAGCAGTACTTC. The encoded protein is CASSWGTGSTYEQYF.

This clonotype was seen once. The CDR3 reads CGLIGHSYEQYF. CDR3 bases: TGTGGTCTCATTGGGCATTCCTACGAGCAGTACTTC. The chain has TRBV30 and TRBJ2-7; D is uncertain. Germline V gene lookup returns CDR1 GTSNPN and CDR2 SVGIG (reference sequence). The CDR3 runs 12 residues.

This chain connects TRBV3-1 to TRBJ2-1; D is unresolved. Per the germline V gene, CDR1 is LGHDT and CDR2 is YNNKEL (reference sequence). V lost 0 bases and J 4 bases, leaving 16 bases between the germline ends. The CDR3 covers 17 residues. DNA for the CDR3: TGTGCCAGCAGCCAAGACTACCCCCGACATATTTACAATGAGCAGTTCTTC. Translating gives CASSQDYPRHIYNEQFF.

The chain is built from TRBV3-1 and TRBJ2-1; D might be TRBD2 (7 bases). The CDR3 contains 15 residues. Germline-derived CDR1 and CDR2 are LGHDT and YNNKEL (reference sequence). V was clipped by 7 bases and J by 7 bases, with 20 bases between them. The CDR3 DNA follows: TGTGCCAGCACCGTATCACGGGGGGCAGGGAATGAGCAGTTCTTC. Translation gives CASTVSRGAGNEQFF.

A few counts support this clonotype. This chain links TRBV20-1 with TRBJ2-1; 9 bases match TRBD2. This CDR3 region has 14 residues. With V trimmed by 6 bases and J by 6 bases, 9 bases remained unmatched. Per the germline V gene, CDR1 is DFQATT and CDR2 is SNEGSKA (reference sequence). CDR3 DNA sequence: TGCAGTGCCAATTCAGCGGGAGGAAGCAATGAGCAGTTCTTC. Translating it yields CSANSAGGSNEQFF.

CDR3 DNA sequence: TGCGCCAGCAGTGAGTCCTGGACTAGCGGGAGTGGGAATGAGCAGTTCTTC. It yields the protein CASSESWTSGSGNEQFF. The rearrangement uses TRBV10-2 and TRBJ2-1; 13 nucleotides agree with TRBD2. Germline V gene lookup returns CDR1 WSHSY and CDR2 SAAADI. This CDR3 comprises 17 residues. With V trimmed by 0 bases and J by 7 bases, 6 bases remained unmatched.

V gene TRBV10-2 combines with J gene TRBJ2-7; 12 nucleotides match TRBD1. CDR1 and CDR2 (germline): WSHSY, SAAADI. This CDR3 comprises 14 residues. The V and J ends lost 10 bases and 4 bases, in that order; junction bases with no gene match: 8. This CDR3 reads CATMGQGAGYEQYF. The CDR3 DNA reads as TGCGCCACTATGGGACAGGGGGCTGGTTACGAGCAGTACTTC.

The V and J genes are TRBV11-2 and TRBJ2-7; D gene unclear. V was trimmed by 1 base and J by 3 bases, leaving 7 bases between them. Germline-derived CDR1 and CDR2 are SGHAT and FQNNGV. The CDR3 runs to 13 residues. Written as DNA, the CDR3 is TGTGCCAGCAGCTTAGGACCTTACTACGAGCAGTACTTC. Translated: CASSLGPYYEQYF.

In this sample, this clonotype turned up a few times. The rearrangement uses TRBV20-1 and TRBJ2-7; 7 positions agree with TRBD1. This CDR3 has 14 amino acids. The V and J ends lost 2 bases and 1 base, in that order; junction bases with no gene match: 5. Germline V gene data show CDR1 as DFQATT and CDR2 as SNEGSKA (reference sequence). This CDR3 reads CSARTGQPSYEQYF. CDR3 DNA: TGCAGTGCTAGAACGGGACAGCCTTCCTACGAGCAGTACTTC.

The count of this clonotype is one. The chain uses TRBV7-2 and TRBJ1-5; D is ambiguous. Trimming shortened V by 4 bases and J by 7 bases, and 11 bases separated the two germline ends. The CDR3 contains 13 residues. Germline-derived CDR1 and CDR2 are SGHTA and FQGNSA. CDR3 sequence (DNA): TGTGCCAGCAGCTCAACAGATGGCCAGCCCCAGCATTTT. Its protein product is CASSSTDGQPQHF.

V usage is TRBV27 and J usage is TRBJ2-5; weak D call: TRBD2 (6 bases). Germline V gene sequence: CDR1 MNHEY, CDR2 SMNVEV (reference sequence). The CDR3 length is 14 residues. V was pared by 4 bases and J by 2 bases, with 11 bases between. CDR3 region: CASSCRGRQETQYF. As DNA, the CDR3 is TGTGCCAGCAGTTGCCGGGGGAGGCAAGAGACCCAGTACTTC.

The V and J genes are TRBV29-1 and TRBJ2-1; 8 bases agree with TRBD2. This CDR3 is built from 13 residues. V lost 5 bases, J lost 8 bases, and 8 bases stayed unmatched. From germline, CDR1 is SQVTM and CDR2 ANQGSEA. CDR3 in DNA: TGCAGCGTTAAGGGCGGGAGGAACCATGAGCAGTTCTTC. This gives the protein CSVKGGRNHEQFF.

The rearrangement joins TRBV12-3 or TRBV12-4 to TRBJ2-5; D is unresolved. The J call may be faulty, since TRBJ2-7 better matches the DNA end. The CDR3 totals 13 residues. For the CDR3, the DNA is TGTGCCAGCAGTTTATCTGATACCTACGAGCAGTACTTC. Translating gives CASSLSDTYEQYF.

In this sample, this clonotype turned up a few times. The gene calls are TRBV10-1 and TRBJ2-5; 8 nucleotides align to TRBD1. The J call may be wrong; the DNA end is better matched by TRBJ2-7. CDR1 and CDR2 (germline): WNHNN, SYGVQD (reference sequence). This CDR3 has 15 residues. The CDR3 DNA reads as TGCGCCAGCAGTGACCCTAGGACAGGGAACTACGAGCAGTACTTC. Amino acids: CASSDPRTGNYEQYF.

This chain joins TRBV5-1 and TRBJ1-2; D ambiguous. Germline assignment: CDR1 SGHRS and CDR2 YFSETQ. V lost 1 base and J lost 6, with 13 bases in between. This CDR3 region has 14 residues. The CDR3: CASSLYSEGNGYTF. The CDR3 DNA follows: TGCGCCAGCAGCTTGTATTCGGAGGGCAATGGCTACACCTTC.

This chain links TRBV25-1 with TRBJ1-6; weak D call: TRBD1 (6 bases). V lost 5 bases and J 9 bases, leaving 8 bases between the germline ends. The CDR3 spans 12 residues. Germline V gene lookup returns CDR1 MGHDK and CDR2 SYGVNS. CDR3 nucleotide sequence: TGTGCCAGCAGTCGGGGGCTTTCACCCCTCCACTTT. It is translated as CASSRGLSPLHF.

The V and J genes are TRBV20-1 and TRBJ2-5, with TRBD2 identical over 8 bases. CDR1 is DFQATT, CDR2 SNEGSKA, per germline (reference sequence). J lost 3 bases, V lost 6 bases, and 9 bases had no gene match. The CDR3 covers 14 residues. CDR3 protein: CSARLAGTKETQYF. The CDR3 DNA sequence: TGCAGTGCGAGATTAGCGGGAACGAAAGAGACCCAGTACTTC.

The chain recombines TRBV4-3 with TRBJ2-5; D perhaps matches TRBD2 (6 bases). The CDR3 extends over 15 amino acids. The V and J ends lost 4 bases and 5 bases respectively, with 17 bases between them. Germline V CDR1 and CDR2: LGHNA, YSLEER. The DNA for the CDR3 is TGCGCCAGCAGCCCCCTCCTGGGGGGATTTGAGACCCAGTACTTC. Translating it yields CASSPLLGGFETQYF.

There are a few counts of this clonotype. This rearrangement joins TRBV10-3 to TRBJ2-3, with TRBD2 matching 8 bases. Germline-derived CDR1 and CDR2 are ENHRY and SYGVKD. Trimming at V came to 4 bases and at J to 4 bases, leaving 4 bases not matched to a gene. This CDR3 contains 14 residues. The CDR3 bases are TGTGCCATCAGTGGATCTAGCGGGTCAGATACGCAGTATTTT. It yields the protein CAISGSSGSDTQYF.

This clonotype was seen a few times. The chain couples TRBV20-1 to TRBJ2-5; TRBD2 agrees at 9 bases. CDR3 length equals 15 residues. In germline, CDR1 is DFQATT, CDR2 SNEGSKA (reference sequence). V was pared by 4 bases and J by 5 bases, with 11 bases of the junction left unmatched. In nucleotides, the CDR3 is TGCAGTGCTACTAATAGCGGGGGACTCGGGGAGACCCAGTACTTC. Amino acids: CSATNSGGLGETQYF.

The gene calls are TRBV6-5 and TRBJ2-3; a possible D gene is TRBD2 (5 bases). This CDR3 contains 13 residues. The V end lost 6 bases, the J end lost 6 bases, and 13 bases lay between the germline ends. Looked up from germline, CDR1 is MNHEY and CDR2 is SVGAGI. CDR3 region: CASSRGVRDTQYF. The CDR3 DNA is TGTGCCAGCAGCCGGGGTGTTCGGGATACGCAGTATTTT.

The genes are TRBV28 and TRBJ2-1; TRBD2 aligns across 8 bases. Unmatched junction bases numbered 7, after V lost 6 bases and J lost 3 bases. The CDR3 is 15 amino acids. Germline V gene sequence: CDR1 MDHEN, CDR2 SYDVKM. The CDR3 sequence is CASSFSGVNYNEQFF. CDR3 bases: TGTGCCAGCAGCTTTAGCGGGGTGAACTACAATGAGCAGTTCTTC.

The table lists this clonotype with a count of one. V usage is TRBV4-1 and J usage is TRBJ2-4; tentative D call: TRBD2 (5 bases). Germline V gene sequence: CDR1 MGHRA, CDR2 YSYEKL. This CDR3 is 13 amino acids long. The ends were cut back, 0 bases at V and 15 bases at J, with 15 bases in the middle. CDR3 in amino acids: CASSQDALARPYF. The CDR3 nucleotides are TGCGCCAGCAGCCAAGATGCGCTAGCACGTCCGTACTTC.

The chain has TRBV7-9 and TRBJ2-1; D perhaps matches TRBD2 (6 bases). The CDR3 contains 12 residues. The germline gives CDR1 SEHNR, CDR2 FQNEAQ (reference sequence). V dropped 3 bases and J dropped 12 bases, with 12 bases sitting between them. CDR3 protein: CASSLGAGSQFF. The CDR3 DNA sequence: TGTGCCAGCAGCTTGGGAGCGGGTTCGCAGTTCTTC.

This clonotype was detected a few times. The V call is TRBV7-9, the J call TRBJ2-1, with D tentatively TRBD2 (6 bases). The germline V gene has CDR1 SEHNR and CDR2 FQNEAQ (reference sequence). The V end was cut by 1 base, the J end by 0 bases, with 10 bases between. The CDR3 covers 16 residues. The CDR3 DNA reads TGTGCCAGCAGCTTAGTGCAGGGAGGCTCCTACAATGAGCAGTTCTTC. Protein: CASSLVQGGSYNEQFF. Full variable domain (missing parts from reference TRBV7-9 and TRBJ2-1): DTGVSQNPRHKITKRGQNVTFRCDPISEHNRLYWYRQTLGQGPEFLTYFQNEAQLEKSRLLSDRFSAERPKGSFSTLEIQRTEQGDSAMYLCASSLVQGGSYNEQFFGPGTRLTVL.

This clonotype was seen a few times. The rearrangement links TRBV6-4 to TRBJ2-7; D is perhaps TRBD1 (5 bases). In germline, CDR1 is MRHNA, CDR2 SNTAGT. There are 17 residues in the CDR3. The V and J ends lost 2 bases and 2 bases respectively, with 19 bases between them. The CDR3 DNA follows: TGTGCCAGCAGTGACATCCAGGGCGAAAAAGGGACCTACGAGCAGTACTTC. Translating it yields CASSDIQGEKGTYEQYF.